One and the same sample provided the 20 T cell receptor beta chains below, sequenced in a study of shared clonotypes between healthy human individuals (dated by TCRdb to 2018 to 2020). CD8 naive samples were obtained by positive selection for CCR7 among CD45RO-negative cells, yielding a CD45RA+CCR7+ population from which TemRA cells were excluded. The library was built by means of the immunoSEQ multiplex PCR assay. TCRdb limited this immuneACCESS table to in-frame rearrangements with V and J called. A share of clones is missing; checked studies link under half to unresolved V genes, and the rest is unexplained. The sample records about 700,000 clones, 90% to 95% of which are singletons. About a quarter of the sample lies in the top ten. Sequencing was done on a sample of naive CD8+ T cells sorted from blood. This specimen's cell subset or site label, interpreted: CD45RA+CCR7+. These receptors were taken from a man younger than 45 in good health.

The chain employs TRBV6-1 and TRBJ1-1; possibly TRBD1 for D (5 bases). V lost 0 bases and J 2 bases, leaving 10 bases between the germline ends. The CDR3 has 15 residues. CDR1 and CDR2 (germline): MNHNS, SASEGT. The CDR3 region is CASSEAWDGNTEAFF. In nucleotides, the CDR3 is TGTGCCAGCAGTGAAGCTTGGGACGGAAACACTGAAGCTTTCTTT.

This sequence joins TRBV7-3 and TRBJ2-7; 11 bases are a match to TRBD2. Trimming at V came to 7 bases and at J to 4 bases, leaving 6 bases not matched to a gene. CDR1 is SGHTA, CDR2 FQGTGA, per germline. This CDR3 has 14 residues. The CDR3 nucleotides read TGTGCCAGCACCAGACTAGCGGGATCATACGAGCAGTACTTC. This gives the protein CASTRLAGSYEQYF. The full variable domain, in which reference TRBV7-3 and TRBJ2-7 provide the parts outside the CDR3, is GAGVSQTPSNKVTEKGKYVELRCDPISGHTALYWYRQSLGQGPEFLIYFQGTGAADDSGLPNDRFFAVRPEGSVSTLKIQRTERGDSAVYLCASTRLAGSYEQYFGPGTRLTVT.

A word on this clone: The sample contains more than one DNA sequence encoding this CDR3. V usage is TRBV27 and J usage is TRBJ2-2, with 13 bases aligning to TRBD2. V lost 4 bases, J lost 5 bases, and 4 bases stayed unmatched. This CDR3 spans 16 amino acids. Germline V gene sequence: CDR1 MNHEY, CDR2 SMNVEV (reference sequence). The CDR3 spells CASSWGTSGITGELFF. DNA of the CDR3: TGTGCCAGCAGTTGGGGGACTAGCGGGATAACCGGGGAGCTGTTTTTT.

The J gene is TRBJ2-5, the V gene TRBV27, with D possibly TRBD2 on 5 matching bases. Trimming took 5 bases from V and 5 from J, leaving 12 bases between them. In germline, CDR1 is MNHEY, CDR2 SMNVEV (reference sequence). The CDR3 extends over 13 amino acids. CDR3 sequence: CASSPRGIETQYF. The CDR3 nucleotides read TGTGCCAGCAGTCCCCGGGGAATCGAGACCCAGTACTTC.

V and J are TRBV7-3 and TRBJ2-2; D gene unclear. CDR3 length: 12 residues. V lost 5 bases and J 6 bases, leaving 7 bases between the germline ends. Germline CDR1 is SGHTA and CDR2 is FQGTGA. This chain's CDR3 is CASSHPPGELFF. The CDR3 DNA reads as TGTGCCAGCAGCCACCCGCCCGGGGAGCTGTTTTTT.

The chain recombines TRBV30 with TRBJ2-7; 8 positions agree with TRBD2. The J segment lost 0 bases and the V segment lost 5 bases, leaving 9 bases of the junction unmatched. Germline V CDR1 and CDR2: GTSNPN, SVGIG (reference sequence). The CDR3 is 15 residues long. CDR3 coding DNA: TGTGCCTGGGGCCCCCTAGCGGGCGTCTCCTACGAGCAGTACTTC. Protein: CAWGPLAGVSYEQYF.

In DNA form, the CDR3 reads TGTGCCAGCAGTGAATGGCGGGAGGGTGGAAATGAGCAGTTCTTC. Its translation: CASSEWREGGNEQFF. The gene calls are TRBV2 and TRBJ2-1, with TRBD2 matching over 9 bases. Trimming at V came to 2 bases and at J to 7 bases, leaving 6 bases not matched to a gene. CDR1 SNHLY and CDR2 FYNNEI come from the germline V gene. This CDR3 contains 15 residues.

The chain employs TRBV10-3 and TRBJ2-5; D is possibly TRBD1 (7 bases). Trimming cost V 1 base and J 5 bases, with 14 bases left between them. The CDR3 totals 15 residues. Germline lookup yields CDR1 ENHRY and CDR2 SYGVKD. CDR3 residues: CAISELQGRRETQYF. The CDR3, as DNA: TGTGCCATCAGTGAGTTACAGGGGAGGAGGGAGACCCAGTACTTC.

The chain has TRBV5-1 and TRBJ2-7; TRBD2 matches 10 bases. Germline V gene sequence: CDR1 SGHRS, CDR2 YFSETQ. V shed 0 bases and J 0 bases; nucleotides not matched to a gene: 3. The CDR3 has 16 residues. The chain's CDR3 is CASSLAASGSSYEQYF. The CDR3, as DNA: TGCGCCAGCAGCTTGGCCGCTAGCGGGAGCTCCTACGAGCAGTACTTC. Complete variable domain (other parts from reference TRBV5-1 and TRBJ2-7): KAGVTQTPRYLIKTRGQQVTLSCSPISGHRSVSWYQQTPGQGLQFLFEYFSETQRNKGNFPGRFSGRQFSNSRSEMNVSTLELGDSALYLCASSLAASGSSYEQYFGPGTRLTVT.

The chain recombines TRBV9 with TRBJ2-1; D is uncertain. The CDR3 is made up of 12 amino acids. The V gene's germline CDR1 is SGDLS and CDR2 YYNGEE. V gave up 3 bases and J gave up 9 bases, with 10 bases separating them. The CDR3 DNA reads TGTGCCAGCAGCGATCGACTGGGTGAGCAGTTCTTC. The encoded protein is CASSDRLGEQFF.

The chain recombines TRBV4-1 with TRBJ1-2; D is unclear. This CDR3 comprises 15 residues. Per germline, CDR1 MGHRA and CDR2 YSYEKL. V lost 0 bases, J lost 4 bases, and 12 bases lay in between. Written as DNA, the CDR3 is TGCGCCAGCAGCCAAGATTCTGGCCGAACCTATGGCTACACCTTC. Amino acid sequence: CASSQDSGRTYGYTF.

CDR3 nucleotide sequence: TGTGCCAGCAGCTCCCTTAGGGGACTAGCGGGAGAGGGGGAGCAGTTCTTC. It specifies CASSSLRGLAGEGEQFF. This chain uses TRBV11-2 with TRBJ2-1, with TRBD2 identical over 14 bases. V shed 4 bases and J 10 bases; nucleotides not matched to a gene: 12. CDR1 and CDR2 from the germline V gene are SGHAT and FQNNGV. The CDR3 runs 17 residues.

CDR3 in amino acids: CAWSVLGEGKYGYTF. CDR3 bases: TGTGCCTGGAGTGTACTTGGGGAGGGGAAGTATGGCTACACCTTC. The gene calls are TRBV30 and TRBJ1-2; tentatively, D is TRBD1 (5 bases). Germline V CDR1 and CDR2: GTSNPN, SVGIG (reference sequence). Trimming took off 0 bases at V and 5 bases at J, with 16 bases between the two ends. CDR3 length equals 15 residues. The full variable domain, completed using reference TRBV30 and TRBJ1-2, is SQTIHQWPATLVQPVGSPLSLECTVEGTSNPNLYWYRQAAGRGLQLLFYSVGIGQISSEVPQNLSASRPQDRQFILSSKKLLLSDSGFYLCAWSVLGEGKYGYTFGSGTRLTVV.

The gene calls are TRBV10-3 and TRBJ2-2; 9 nucleotides line up with TRBD2. Germline CDR1 reads ENHRY; CDR2 reads SYGVKD. Trimming at V came to 4 bases and at J to 2 bases, leaving 14 bases not matched to a gene. The CDR3 runs to 19 residues. The CDR3 bases are TGTGCCATCAGTGGAGGTCTAAAGGGGCTAGCGGGAAACACCGGGGAGCTGTTTTTT. Translating it yields CAISGGLKGLAGNTGELFF.

The gene calls are TRBV7-9 and TRBJ2-2; D gene unclear. Germline-derived CDR1 and CDR2 are SEHNR and FQNEAQ (reference sequence). This CDR3 contains 13 residues. The V gene lost 5 bases and the J gene lost 7 bases, with 11 bases spanning the gap. As DNA, the CDR3 is TGTGCCAGCAGCCCCACTCCGGGCGGGGAGCTGTTTTTT. It translates to CASSPTPGGELFF.

The chain uses TRBV10-2 and TRBJ2-7; D gene uncertain. The CDR3 loop spans 13 amino acids. Trimming stripped 3 bases from V and 3 bases from J, with 9 bases between. In germline, CDR1 is WSHSY, CDR2 SAAADI. The CDR3 is CASSDSGDYEQYF. DNA for the CDR3: TGCGCCAGCAGTGACAGTGGCGACTACGAGCAGTACTTC.

V gene TRBV9 combines with J gene TRBJ2-3, with unresolved D. V was cut by 2 bases and J by 0 bases, with 13 bases left in between. This CDR3 is 16 amino acids long. CDR1 and CDR2 (germline): SGDLS, YYNGEE. The CDR3 is CASSVIAKSSTDTQYF. DNA of the CDR3: TGTGCCAGCAGCGTGATTGCTAAGTCTAGCACAGATACGCAGTATTTT.

The chain carries TRBV5-5 and TRBJ2-2; 11 bases agree with TRBD2. The CDR3 is made up of 16 amino acids. With 4 bases clipped from V and 3 bases from J, the junction kept 5 bases outside the gene matches. The germline V gene has CDR1 SGHKS and CDR2 YYEKEE (reference sequence). The chain's CDR3 is CASSQRLAGYTGELFF. Here the CDR3 DNA reads TGTGCCAGCAGCCAGAGACTAGCGGGATACACCGGGGAGCTGTTTTTT.

The gene calls are TRBV7-9 and TRBJ2-1, with D possibly TRBD2 on 5 matching bases. This CDR3 region has 18 residues. Germline V CDR1 and CDR2: SEHNR, FQNEAQ (reference sequence). The V end was cut by 4 bases, the J end by 0 bases, with 19 bases between. CDR3 coding DNA: TGTGCCAGCAGCTCCTCCCTGACTACATCTAGCTCCTACAATGAGCAGTTCTTC. It codes for CASSSSLTTSSSYNEQFF.

The chain is built from TRBV7-8 and TRBJ2-7; possibly TRBD2 for D (5 bases). V was pared by 5 bases and J by 3 bases, with 14 bases between. This CDR3 spans 14 amino acids. Germline V gene data show CDR1 as SGHVS and CDR2 as FQNEAQ. CDR3 sequence reads: CASSGRGYDYEQYF. The CDR3 region has the DNA TGTGCCAGCAGCGGGCGCGGGTACGACTACGAGCAGTACTTC.